The text below deals with one T cell receptor beta chain. Its antigen is unknown. CD45RO-negative cells were positively selected for CCR7, leaving out terminally differentiated effector memory CD45RA+ cells. The source of the sample is a study of shared clonotypes between healthy human individuals. Germline V gives CDR1 KGHSH, CDR2 LQKENI. This CDR3 has 17 residues. V lost 3 bases and J lost 7, with 21 bases in between. Overall study results and limits: Clonotype sharing among donors was expected to depend on sequencing depth.

Sequenced by immunoSEQ multiplex PCR; TCRdb stores in-frame clones only, minus some. The data show about 2.2 million clones, just over 90% seen once. The J gene is TRBJ2-2, the V gene TRBV18; D tentatively reads TRBD1 or TRBD2 (5 bases each). Sequences were obtained from naive CD8+ T cells from PBMCs. The source is a man between 18 and 29 years old in good health. Some clones in this sample may be carry-over from other donors' samples. Here the CDR3 DNA reads TGTGCCAGCTCACCCCCGGGGCAGATGGGGTGGGGCGGGGAGCTGTTTTTT. Protein sequence: CASSPPGQMGWGGELFF.